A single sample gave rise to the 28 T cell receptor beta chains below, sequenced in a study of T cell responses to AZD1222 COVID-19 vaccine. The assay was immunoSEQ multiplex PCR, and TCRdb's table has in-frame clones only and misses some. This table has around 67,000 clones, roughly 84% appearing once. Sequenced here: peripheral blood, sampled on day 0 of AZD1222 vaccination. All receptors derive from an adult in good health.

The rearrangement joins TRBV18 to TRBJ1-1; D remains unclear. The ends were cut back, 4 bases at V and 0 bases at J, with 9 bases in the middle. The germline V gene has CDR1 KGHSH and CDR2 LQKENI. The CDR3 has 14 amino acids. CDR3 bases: TGTGCCAGCTCACTAGACATGGTGAACACTGAAGCTTTCTTT. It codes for CASSLDMVNTEAFF.

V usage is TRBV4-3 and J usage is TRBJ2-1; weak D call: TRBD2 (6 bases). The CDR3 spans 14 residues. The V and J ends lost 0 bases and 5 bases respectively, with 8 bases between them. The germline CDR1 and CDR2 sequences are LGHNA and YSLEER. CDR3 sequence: CASSQDRRDNEQFF. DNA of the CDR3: TGCGCCAGCAGCCAAGATCGGAGGGACAATGAGCAGTTCTTC.

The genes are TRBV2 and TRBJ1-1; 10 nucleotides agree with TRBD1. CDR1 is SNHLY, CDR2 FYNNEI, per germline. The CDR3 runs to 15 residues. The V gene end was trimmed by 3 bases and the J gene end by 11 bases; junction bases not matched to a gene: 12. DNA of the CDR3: TGTGCCAGCAGTGACCCTTCTCGGACAGGGGGGAAGGCTTTCTTT. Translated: CASSDPSRTGGKAFF.

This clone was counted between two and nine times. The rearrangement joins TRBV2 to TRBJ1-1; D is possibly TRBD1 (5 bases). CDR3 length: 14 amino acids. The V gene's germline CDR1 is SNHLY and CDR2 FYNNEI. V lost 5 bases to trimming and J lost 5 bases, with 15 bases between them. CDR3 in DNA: TGTGCCAGCAGTCGAGTTGACAGACTAACTGAAGCTTTCTTT. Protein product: CASSRVDRLTEAFF.

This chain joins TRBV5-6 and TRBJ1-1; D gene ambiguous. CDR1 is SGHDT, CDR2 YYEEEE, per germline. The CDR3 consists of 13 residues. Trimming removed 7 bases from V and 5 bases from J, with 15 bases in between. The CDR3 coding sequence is TGTGCCAGCTGTGGACCCCTAGGAACTGAAGCTTTCTTT. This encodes CASCGPLGTEAFF. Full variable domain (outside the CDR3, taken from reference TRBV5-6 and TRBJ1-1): DAGVTQSPTHLIKTRGQQVTLRCSPKSGHDTVSWYQQALGQGPQFIFQYYEEEERQRGNFPDRFSGHQFPNYSSELNVNALLLGDSALYLCASCGPLGTEAFFGQGTRLTVV.

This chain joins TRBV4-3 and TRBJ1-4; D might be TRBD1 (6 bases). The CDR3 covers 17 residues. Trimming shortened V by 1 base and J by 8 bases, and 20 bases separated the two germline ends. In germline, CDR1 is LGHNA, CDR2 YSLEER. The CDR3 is CASSQVGRGANGEKLFF. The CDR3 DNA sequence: TGCGCCAGCAGCCAAGTGGGCAGGGGAGCCAATGGGGAAAAACTGTTTTTT.

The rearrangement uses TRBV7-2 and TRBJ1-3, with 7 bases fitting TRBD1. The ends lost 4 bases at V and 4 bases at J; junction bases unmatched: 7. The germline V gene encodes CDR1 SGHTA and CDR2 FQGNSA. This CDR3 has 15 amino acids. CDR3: CASSSSTGSGNTIYF. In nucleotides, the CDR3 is TGTGCCAGCAGCTCCTCGACAGGGAGCGGAAACACCATATATTTT.

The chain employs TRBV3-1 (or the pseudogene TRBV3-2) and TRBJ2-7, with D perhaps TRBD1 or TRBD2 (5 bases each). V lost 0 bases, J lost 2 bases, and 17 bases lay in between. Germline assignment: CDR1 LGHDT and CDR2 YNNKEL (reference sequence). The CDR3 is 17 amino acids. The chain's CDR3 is CASSQDRPGLPTYEQYF. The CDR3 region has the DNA TGTGCCAGCAGCCAAGATCGTCCGGGGCTGCCCACCTACGAGCAGTACTTC.

CDR3 bases: TGTGCCAGCAGCCGAGGAGTTAACAATGAGCAGTTCTTC. Its protein product is CASSRGVNNEQFF. The chain combines TRBV7-7 with TRBJ2-1; D not certain. Germline loops: CDR1 SSHAT, CDR2 FNYEAQ (reference sequence). V dropped 5 bases and J dropped 5 bases, with 10 bases sitting between them. The CDR3 sequence is 13 residues long.

The CDR3 reads CASSQGAWFQYF. CDR3 sequence (DNA): TGTGCCAGCAGCCAGGGGGCATGGTTTCAGTACTTC. V and J are TRBV28 and TRBJ2-4; 8 bases are shared with TRBD1. Per the germline V gene, CDR1 is MDHEN and CDR2 is SYDVKM. The V segment lost 6 bases and the J segment 11 bases; nucleotides outside the gene matches: 6. The CDR3 is 12 residues long. Full variable domain (rest looked up from reference TRBV28 and TRBJ2-4): DVKVTQSSRYLVKRTGEKVFLECVQDMDHENMFWYRQDPGLGLRLIYFSYDVKMKEKGDIPEGYSVSREKKERFSLILESASTNQTSMYLCASSQGAWFQYFGAGTRLSVL.

The CDR3 spells CASSPGLGAYEQYF. In DNA, the CDR3 is TGTGCCAGCAGCCCGGGCCTGGGGGCCTACGAGCAGTACTTC. V is TRBV5-6 and J is TRBJ2-7; D may correspond to TRBD1 or TRBD2 (5 bases each). V was cut by 4 bases and J by 2 bases, with 13 bases left in between. Germline CDR1 reads SGHDT; CDR2 reads YYEEEE. The CDR3 spans 14 residues.

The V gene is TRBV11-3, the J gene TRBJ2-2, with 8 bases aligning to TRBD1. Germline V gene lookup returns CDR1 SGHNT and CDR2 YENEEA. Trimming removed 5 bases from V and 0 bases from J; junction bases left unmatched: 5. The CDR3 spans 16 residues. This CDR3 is CASSPGQGANTGELFF. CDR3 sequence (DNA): TGTGCCAGCAGCCCCGGACAGGGCGCGAACACCGGGGAGCTGTTTTTT. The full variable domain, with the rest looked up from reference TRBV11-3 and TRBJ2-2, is EAGVVQSPRYKIIEKKQPVAFWCNPISGHNTLYWYLQNLGQGPELLIRYENEEAVDDSQLPKDRFSAERLKGVDSTLKIQPAELGDSAVYLCASSPGQGANTGELFFGEGSRLTVL.

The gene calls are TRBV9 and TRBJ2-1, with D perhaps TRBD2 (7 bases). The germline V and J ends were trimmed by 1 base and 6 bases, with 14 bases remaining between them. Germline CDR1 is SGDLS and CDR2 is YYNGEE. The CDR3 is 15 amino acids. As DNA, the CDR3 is TGTGCCAGCAGCGTAACGGGGGGCCACGCCAATGAGCAGTTCTTC. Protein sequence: CASSVTGGHANEQFF. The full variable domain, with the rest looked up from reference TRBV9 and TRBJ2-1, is DSGVTQTPKHLITATGQRVTLRCSPRSGDLSVYWYQQSLDQGLQFLIQYYNGEERAKGNILERFSAQQFPDLHSELNLSSLELGDSALYFCASSVTGGHANEQFFGPGTRLTVL.

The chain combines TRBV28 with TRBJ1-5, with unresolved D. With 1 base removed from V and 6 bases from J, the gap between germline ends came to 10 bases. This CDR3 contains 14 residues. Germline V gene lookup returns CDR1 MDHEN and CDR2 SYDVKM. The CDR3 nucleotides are TGTGCCAGCAGTTTATATGACGGGAGTCAGCCCCAGCATTTT. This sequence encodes CASSLYDGSQPQHF.

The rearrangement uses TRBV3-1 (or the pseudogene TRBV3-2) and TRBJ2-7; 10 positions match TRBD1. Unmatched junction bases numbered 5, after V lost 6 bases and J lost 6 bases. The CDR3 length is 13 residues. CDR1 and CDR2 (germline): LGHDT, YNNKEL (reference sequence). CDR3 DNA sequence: TGTGCCAGCAGGGGGACAGGGGAGAGCGAGCAGTACTTC. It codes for CASRGTGESEQYF.

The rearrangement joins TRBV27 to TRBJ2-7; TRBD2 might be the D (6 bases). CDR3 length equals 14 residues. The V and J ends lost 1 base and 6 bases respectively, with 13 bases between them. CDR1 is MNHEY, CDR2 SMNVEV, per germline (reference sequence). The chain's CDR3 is CASSLLVEGSEQYF. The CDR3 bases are TGTGCCAGCAGTTTATTGGTGGAGGGAAGCGAGCAGTACTTC.

The CDR3 DNA is TGTGCCTGCGCGCGGGGATGGGAGGAGACCCAGTACTTC. This sequence encodes CACARGWEETQYF. The genes are TRBV6-5 and TRBJ2-5, with D perhaps matching TRBD2 (6 bases). The germline V and J ends were trimmed by 11 bases and 5 bases, with 18 bases remaining between them. From germline, CDR1 is MNHEY and CDR2 SVGAGI. This CDR3 has 13 residues.

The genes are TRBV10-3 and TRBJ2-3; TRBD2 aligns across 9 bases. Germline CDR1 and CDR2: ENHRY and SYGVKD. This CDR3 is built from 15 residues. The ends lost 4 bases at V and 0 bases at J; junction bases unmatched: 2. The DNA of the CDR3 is TGTGCCATCAGTGCGGCGGGGGGGAGCACAGATACGCAGTATTTT. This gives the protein CAISAAGGSTDTQYF.

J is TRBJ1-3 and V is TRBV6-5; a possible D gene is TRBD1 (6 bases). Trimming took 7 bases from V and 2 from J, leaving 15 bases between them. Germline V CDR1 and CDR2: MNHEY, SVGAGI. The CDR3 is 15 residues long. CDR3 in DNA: TGTGCCAGCAATCCTCGGGGACAACCTGGAAACACCATATATTTT. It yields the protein CASNPRGQPGNTIYF.

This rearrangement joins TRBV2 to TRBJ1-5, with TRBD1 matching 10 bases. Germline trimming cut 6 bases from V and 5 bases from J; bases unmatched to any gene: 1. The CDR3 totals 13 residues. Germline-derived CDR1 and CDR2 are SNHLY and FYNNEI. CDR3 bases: TGTGCCAGCAGGGGACAGGGGTATCAGCCCCAGCATTTT. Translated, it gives CASRGQGYQPQHF.

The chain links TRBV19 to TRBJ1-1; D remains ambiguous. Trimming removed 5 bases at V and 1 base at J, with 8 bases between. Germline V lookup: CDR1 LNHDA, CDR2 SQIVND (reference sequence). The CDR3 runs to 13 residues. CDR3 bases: TGTGCCAGTAGTCAAAGACAGAACACTGAAGCTTTCTTT. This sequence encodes CASSQRQNTEAFF.

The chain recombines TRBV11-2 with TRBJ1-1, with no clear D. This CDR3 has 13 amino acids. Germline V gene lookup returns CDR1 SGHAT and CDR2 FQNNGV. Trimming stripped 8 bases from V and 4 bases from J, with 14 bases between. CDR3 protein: CASVYLGGTEAFF. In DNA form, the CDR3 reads TGTGCCAGCGTTTATTTGGGAGGCACTGAAGCTTTCTTT.

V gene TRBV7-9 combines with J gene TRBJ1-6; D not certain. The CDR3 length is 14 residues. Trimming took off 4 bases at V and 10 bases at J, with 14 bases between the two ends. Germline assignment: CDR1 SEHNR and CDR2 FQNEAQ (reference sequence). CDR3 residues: CASSSLNLGSPLHF. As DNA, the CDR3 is TGTGCCAGCAGCTCCCTGAACCTCGGGTCACCCCTCCACTTT.

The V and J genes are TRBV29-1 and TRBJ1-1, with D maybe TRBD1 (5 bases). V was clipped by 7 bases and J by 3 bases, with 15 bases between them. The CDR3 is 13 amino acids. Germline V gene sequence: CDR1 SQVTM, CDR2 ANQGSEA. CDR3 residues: CSAGGGMYTEAFF. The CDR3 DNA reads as TGCAGCGCCGGGGGGGGAATGTACACTGAAGCTTTCTTT.

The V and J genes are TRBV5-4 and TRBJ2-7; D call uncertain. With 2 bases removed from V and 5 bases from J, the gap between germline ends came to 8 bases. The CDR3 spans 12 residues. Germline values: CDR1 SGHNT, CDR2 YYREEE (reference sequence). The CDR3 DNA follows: TGTGCCAGCAGCTTATTCGCCGACGAGCAGTACTTC. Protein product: CASSLFADEQYF. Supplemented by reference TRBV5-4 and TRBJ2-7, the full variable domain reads ETGVTQSPTHLIKTRGQQVTLRCSSQSGHNTVSWYQQALGQGPQFIFQYYREEENGRGNFPPRFSGLQFPNYSSELNVNALELDDSALYLCASSLFADEQYFGPGTRLTVT.

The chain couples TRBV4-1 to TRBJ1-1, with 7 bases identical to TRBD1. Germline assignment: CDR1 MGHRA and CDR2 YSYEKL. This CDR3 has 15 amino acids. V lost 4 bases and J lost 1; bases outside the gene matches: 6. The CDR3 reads CASSRMDRRNTEAFF. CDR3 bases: TGCGCCAGCAGCCGAATGGACAGGCGGAACACTGAAGCTTTCTTT.

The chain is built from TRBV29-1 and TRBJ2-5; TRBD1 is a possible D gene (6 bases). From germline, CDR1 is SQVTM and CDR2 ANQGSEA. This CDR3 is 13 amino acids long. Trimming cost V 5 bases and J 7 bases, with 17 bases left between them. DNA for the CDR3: TGCAGCGTTCAGGGGAGCTACGTTGGGACCCAGTACTTC. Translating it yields CSVQGSYVGTQYF.

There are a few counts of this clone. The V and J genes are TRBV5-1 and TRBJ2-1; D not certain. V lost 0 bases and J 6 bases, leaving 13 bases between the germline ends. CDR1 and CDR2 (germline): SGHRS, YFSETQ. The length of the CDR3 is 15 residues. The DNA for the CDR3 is TGCGCCAGCAGCTTGGAACCCAACTCCGTCAATGAGCAGTTCTTC. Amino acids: CASSLEPNSVNEQFF. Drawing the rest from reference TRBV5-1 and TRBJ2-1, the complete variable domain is KAGVTQTPRYLIKTRGQQVTLSCSPISGHRSVSWYQQTPGQGLQFLFEYFSETQRNKGNFPGRFSGRQFSNSRSEMNVSTLELGDSALYLCASSLEPNSVNEQFFGPGTRLTVL.